These 13 T cell receptor beta chains came from one sample sequenced in a study of blood T cell repertoires in COVID-19. The repertoire was sequenced with immunoSEQ multiplex PCR; TCRdb's copy has only in-frame clones and lacks some. The table has 200,000 to 300,000 clones, about 85% seen once; the top ten hold under 5.5%. Input material: peripheral blood. These receptors all stem from a man in his sixties with acute or convalescent COVID-19.

V usage is TRBV11-3 and J usage is TRBJ2-1, with 10 bases lining up with TRBD2. V was pared by 5 bases and J by 2 bases, with 3 bases of the junction left unmatched. In germline, CDR1 is SGHNT, CDR2 YENEEA. The CDR3 contains 15 residues. The CDR3 coding sequence is TGTGCCAGCAGCCGAGCGGGAGGGCCCTACAATGAGCAGTTCTTC. Protein product: CASSRAGGPYNEQFF.

This sequence joins TRBV6-2 or TRBV6-3 and TRBJ2-7; the match to TRBD1 covers 9 bases. The J segment lost 2 bases and the V segment lost 5 bases, leaving 4 bases of the junction unmatched. CDR1 MNHEY and CDR2 SVGEGT come from the germline V gene. This CDR3 has 14 residues. CDR3 residues: CASSLDRGPYEQYF. DNA of the CDR3: TGTGCCAGCAGTCTGGACAGGGGACCCTACGAGCAGTACTTC.

Concerning this clone: The junction departs from germline at one end; a sequencing error may be responsible. The chain combines TRBV3-1 (or the pseudogene TRBV3-2) with TRBJ2-3, with 11 bases lining up with TRBD2. The V gene's germline CDR1 is LGHDT and CDR2 YNNKEL (reference sequence). This CDR3 has 14 amino acids. This CDR3 is CASSQSSGGPLRHF. The DNA of the CDR3 is TGTGCCAGCAGCCAATCTAGCGGGGGGCCTCTTCGGCATTTT.

CDR3 DNA: TGCGCCAGCAGCCAAGAGTCGGCGCTTCGGGCCTACAATGAGCAGTTCTTC. This codes for CASSQESALRAYNEQFF. J is TRBJ2-1 and V is TRBV4-1; D ambiguous. The CDR3 contains 17 residues. Germline CDR1 is MGHRA and CDR2 is YSYEKL. V was clipped by 0 bases and J by 2 bases, with 14 bases between them.

The V gene is TRBV19, the J gene TRBJ1-5; D is unresolved. The CDR3 is 15 amino acids. Trimming stripped 1 base from V and 0 bases from J, with 7 bases between. CDR1 and CDR2 from the germline V gene are LNHDA and SQIVND (reference sequence). CDR3 sequence reads: CASSIGDFSNQPQHF. The DNA of the CDR3 is TGTGCCAGTAGTATAGGAGACTTTAGCAATCAGCCCCAGCATTTT.

The chain joins TRBV4-3 to TRBJ1-2; 9 nucleotides match TRBD1. Germline CDR1 reads LGHNA; CDR2 reads YSLEER. The CDR3 is 14 amino acids. V shed 3 bases and J 6 bases; nucleotides not matched to a gene: 5. This chain's CDR3 is CASSHLRTGDGYTF. For the CDR3, the DNA is TGCGCCAGCAGCCACCTAAGGACAGGGGATGGCTACACCTTC.

This clone came up once. The rearrangement joins TRBV28 to TRBJ2-3; 7 bases match TRBD2. Germline CDR1 is MDHEN and CDR2 is SYDVKM. The CDR3 runs to 15 residues. V was pared by 3 bases and J by 5 bases, with 8 bases of the junction left unmatched. In DNA form, the CDR3 reads TGTGCCAGCAGTTTTGGAAGCGGGATCGGAGATACGCAGTATTTT. Protein: CASSFGSGIGDTQYF.

The chain couples TRBV5-4 to TRBJ2-2; 9 nucleotides line up with TRBD2. This CDR3 has 17 residues. V dropped 5 bases and J dropped 4; count of bases not matched to a gene: 12. Germline V lookup: CDR1 SGHNT, CDR2 YYREEE (reference sequence). The CDR3 loop is CASRAGGGGAGTGELFF. The DNA for the CDR3 is TGTGCCAGCAGAGCTGGCGGCGGGGGGGCCGGCACCGGGGAGCTGTTTTTT.

This clone occurred once. The chain carries TRBV5-8 and TRBJ1-5, with 7 bases lining up with TRBD1. This CDR3 spans 14 amino acids. Germline CDR1 and CDR2: SGHTS and YDEGEE. V lost 4 bases to trimming and J lost 1 base; unmatched junction nucleotides: 2. The CDR3 DNA follows: TGTGCCAGCAGCCTGGACAGGAGCAATCAGCCCCAGCATTTT. It codes for CASSLDRSNQPQHF.

This CDR3 is CASSIGTGGGYTF. DNA for the CDR3: TGTGCCAGCAGTATCGGGACAGGCGGCGGCTACACCTTC. The rearrangement joins TRBV12-3 or TRBV12-4 to TRBJ1-2; TRBD1 agrees at 8 bases. The CDR3 is 13 residues long. With 5 bases clipped from V and 8 bases from J, the junction kept 7 bases outside the gene matches.

The chain carries TRBV4-2 and TRBJ1-1; D ambiguous. The germline V and J ends were trimmed by 1 base and 1 base, with 7 bases remaining between them. CDR3 length: 14 amino acids. Looked up from germline, CDR1 is LGHNA and CDR2 is YNFKEQ. The DNA of the CDR3 is TGTGCCAGCAGCCAAGGGGAGGGGAACACTGAAGCTTTCTTT. Its protein product is CASSQGEGNTEAFF.

The chain uses TRBV5-6 and TRBJ2-7; TRBD2 is a possible D gene (6 bases). This CDR3 has 15 amino acids. CDR1 and CDR2 from the germline V gene are SGHDT and YYEEEE. V was shortened by 2 bases and J by 4 bases, with 16 bases between the two germline ends. CDR3 protein: CASSFGMAGRYEQYF. The CDR3 nucleotides read TGTGCCAGCAGCTTCGGGATGGCGGGACGATACGAGCAGTACTTC.

The V gene is TRBV7-3, the J gene TRBJ2-5, with 10 nucleotides matching TRBD2. This CDR3 spans 14 amino acids. The V gene end was trimmed by 5 bases and the J gene end by 4 bases; junction bases not matched to a gene: 4. From germline, CDR1 is SGHTA and CDR2 FQGTGA. The chain's CDR3 is CASSRSGGVETQYF. In DNA, the CDR3 is TGTGCCAGCAGCCGCAGCGGGGGGGTAGAGACCCAGTACTTC.